Below are 13 T cell receptor beta chains sequenced from a single sample in a study of CD8 T cell repertoires and HIV-1 epitope variants. Produced via immunoSEQ multiplex PCR; TCRdb's table is partial and in-frame only. Of approximately 5,000 clones listed, about two thirds are singletons. No antigens are known for them. Sequenced sample: cultured CD8+ T cells derived from PBMCs. These receptors were taken from a male donor with HIV.

The CDR3 nucleotides are TGTGCCAGCAGTTTCTTACTCACCTCGAACACCGGGGAGCTGTTTTTT. Translated, it gives CASSFLLTSNTGELFF. V usage is TRBV28 and J usage is TRBJ2-2, with D unresolved. The germline CDR1 and CDR2 sequences are MDHEN and SYDVKM. The CDR3 sequence is 16 residues long. Deletions cut 3 bases from V and 0 bases from J, with 11 bases between.

V and J are TRBV7-9 and TRBJ1-6, with 8 bases aligning to TRBD1. The germline V gene encodes CDR1 SEHNR and CDR2 FQNEAQ (reference sequence). This CDR3 spans 16 amino acids. Unmatched junction bases numbered 3, after V lost 3 bases and J lost 2 bases. CDR3 residues: CASSLDRVAYNSPLHF. The CDR3 region has the DNA TGTGCCAGCAGCTTGGACAGGGTAGCCTATAATTCACCCCTCCACTTT.

The rearrangement links TRBV18 to TRBJ2-1, with D tentatively TRBD2 (5 bases). The CDR3 spans 13 residues. V lost 4 bases and J 6 bases, leaving 10 bases between the germline ends. Germline V CDR1 and CDR2: KGHSH, LQKENI. Here the CDR3 DNA reads TGTGCCAGCTCACTTGGGGAGTCCAATGAGCAGTTCTTC. Translation: CASSLGESNEQFF.

V usage is TRBV5-6 and J usage is TRBJ2-1; 8 bases fit TRBD2. The V gene end was trimmed by 0 bases and the J gene end by 0 bases; junction bases not matched to a gene: 2. CDR1 and CDR2 (germline): SGHDT, YYEEEE. This CDR3 is built from 16 residues. CDR3 nucleotide sequence: TGTGCCAGCAGCTTGGAGCGGGGGAGCTCCTACAATGAGCAGTTCTTC. Its translation is CASSLERGSSYNEQFF.

This rearrangement joins TRBV27 to TRBJ2-1; D is perhaps TRBD1 (5 bases). Trimming took off 0 bases at V and 4 bases at J, with 13 bases between the two ends. The length of the CDR3 is 16 residues. Germline CDR1 is MNHEY and CDR2 is SMNVEV (reference sequence). The CDR3 DNA reads TGTGCCAGCAGTTTATCGAAGGGGATTATATACAATGAGCAGTTCTTC. Amino acid sequence: CASSLSKGIIYNEQFF.

In DNA form, the CDR3 reads TGCGCCAGCAGTTTTTATAGCGGGAGAAGGGGAGAGACCCAGTACTTC. It is translated as CASSFYSGRRGETQYF. The V gene is TRBV5-1, the J gene TRBJ2-5, with 9 bases lining up with TRBD2. V was pared by 5 bases and J by 4 bases, with 12 bases of the junction left unmatched. The CDR3 covers 16 residues. Germline V lookup: CDR1 SGHRS, CDR2 YFSETQ.

The gene calls are TRBV7-8 and TRBJ1-6, with TRBD1 matching 7 bases. Trimming at V came to 5 bases and at J to 9 bases, leaving 13 bases not matched to a gene. Germline V gene data show CDR1 as SGHVS and CDR2 as FQNEAQ. The CDR3 is 16 amino acids. In DNA, the CDR3 is TGTGCCAGCAGCCCCGAAGGGGGCAACGTTGGTTCACCCCTCCACTTT. It is translated as CASSPEGGNVGSPLHF.

This chain uses TRBV4-1 with TRBJ2-1, with 11 bases fitting TRBD2. Germline loops: CDR1 MGHRA, CDR2 YSYEKL. V gave up 0 bases and J gave up 10 bases; unmatched junction bases: 11. The CDR3 consists of 17 residues. The CDR3 nucleotides are TGCGCCAGCAGCCAAGATCCCGGCCTAGCGGGAGGTGGCGAGCAGTTCTTC. It translates to CASSQDPGLAGGGEQFF.

This clone was counted only a few times. The chain has TRBV5-6 and TRBJ2-7; tentative D call: TRBD1 (5 bases). The germline gives CDR1 SGHDT, CDR2 YYEEEE. V was cut by 0 bases and J by 2 bases, with 6 bases left in between. This CDR3 spans 13 amino acids. The CDR3 coding sequence is TGTGCCAGCAGCTTGGCAGGGACCTACGAGCAGTACTTC. Residues: CASSLAGTYEQYF.

The chain employs TRBV7-3 and TRBJ2-1, with D maybe TRBD2 (5 bases). Germline lookup yields CDR1 SGHTA and CDR2 FQGTGA. The CDR3 loop spans 17 amino acids. V lost 3 bases and J 1 base, leaving 16 bases between the germline ends. Here the CDR3 DNA reads TGTGCCAGCAGCTTCCTTTCCGGGGTCGAATCCTACAATGAGCAGTTCTTC. Amino acid sequence: CASSFLSGVESYNEQFF.

With respect to this clone: An end of the junction differs from the germline gene, which may be a read error. J is TRBJ2-1 and V is TRBV19, with 7 bases identical to TRBD1. Germline CDR1 and CDR2: LNHDA and SQIVND (reference sequence). CDR3 length equals 12 residues. CDR3 coding DNA: TGTGCCAGTAGCACACTTTCCGGGACAGCCGTCTTC. Its translation: CASSTLSGTAVF.

This sequence joins TRBV6-5 and TRBJ2-1; 16 bases map to TRBD2. CDR1 and CDR2 from the germline V gene are MNHEY and SVGAGI. The CDR3 has 16 amino acids. With 0 bases clipped from V and 7 bases from J, the junction kept 0 bases outside the gene matches. CDR3 nucleotide sequence: TGTGCCAGCAGTTACTCGGGACTAGCGGGGGGGAATGAGCAGTTCTTC. Translated, it gives CASSYSGLAGGNEQFF.

This sequence joins TRBV6-1 and TRBJ2-3; D is perhaps TRBD1 (5 bases). The CDR3 totals 17 residues. The germline V and J ends were trimmed by 3 bases and 0 bases, with 16 bases remaining between them. The germline CDR1 and CDR2 sequences are MNHNS and SASEGT. CDR3 nucleotide sequence: TGTGCCAGCAGTGACGACCCGACAGCGATTAGCACAGATACGCAGTATTTT. Protein sequence: CASSDDPTAISTDTQYF.